Listed below are T cell receptor beta chains from one sample, sequenced in a study of T and B cells in COVID-19 patients. From the multiplex PCR reads, TCRdb called clonotypes with MiXCR, one entry per CDR3 protein. The sample carries approximately 17,000 distinct CDR3 sequences, 25% to 35% recorded once. Sequencing was done on a sample of blood. Every receptor here comes from a human donor who had recovered from COVID-19. Each CDR3 is given with its conserved first and last residue. D genes are given only for firm matches. Where a row states a size, it is once, few, many or the class of an expanded clone; other rows omit it.

j_call d_call v_call clone_size cdr3_nt cdr3_aa
TRBJ1-6 NA TRBV13 many TGTGCCAGCAGCCAGGGCAGGGCAAATTCACCCCTCCACTTT CASSQGRANSPLHF
TRBJ2-7 NA TRBV4-3 NA TGCGCCAGCAGCCAAGATAGAAGAGGGGACTACGAGCAGTACTTC CASSQDRRGDYEQYF
TRBJ2-7 NA TRBV6-1 few TGTGCCAGCAGGCGGGACGCGGGCTCTAAGGAGCAGTACTTC CASRRDAGSKEQYF
TRBJ1-3 NA TRBV6-5 few TGTGCCAGCAGTACCGACGGGAGAAACACCATATATTTT CASSTDGRNTIYF
TRBJ2-5 TRBD2 TRBV13 many TGTGCCAGCAGCTCGCGGGGGGGAGAAGAGACCCAGTACTTC CASSSRGGEETQYF
TRBJ2-5 TRBD1 TRBV6-5 NA TGTGCCAGCAGGTCCGGGACAGGGGCCGCCGGGGAGACCCAGTACTTC CASRSGTGAAGETQYF
TRBJ1-2 NA TRBV6-1 NA TGTGCCAGCACCTTATACGACAGCGGCTATGGCTACACCTTC CASTLYDSGYGYTF
TRBJ2-3 NA TRBV6-5 many TGTGCCAGCAGCCAATCCAGTAGTGCTCCAGATACGCAGTATTTT CASSQSSSAPDTQYF
TRBJ2-1 TRBD2 TRBV24-1 many TGTGCCACCAGTGATCGGACTAGCGTGTACAATGAGCAGTTCTTC CATSDRTSVYNEQFF
TRBJ2-3 TRBD2 TRBV19 medium-sized TGTGCCACCGTCACTCTAGCGGGGGGCACAGATACGCAGTATTTT CATVTLAGGTDTQYF
TRBJ2-1 TRBD2 TRBV27 NA TGTGCCAGCACCTATACTAGCGGGAACAGGAATGAGCAGTTCTTC CASTYTSGNRNEQFF
TRBJ2-5 NA TRBV5-6 many TGTGCCAGCAGCTTGCGCCGACAGCAAGAGACCCAGTACTTC CASSLRRQQETQYF
TRBJ1-1 TRBD1 TRBV20-1 NA TGCAGCGGGACAGGTCCTAACCCCCTAGAAGCTTTCTTT CSGTGPNPLEAFF
TRBJ2-7 TRBD1 TRBV19 medium-sized TGTGCCAGTAGTCTCTCCGGGACAGGGGGCCCCTACGAGCAGTACTTC CASSLSGTGGPYEQYF
TRBJ2-1 NA TRBV5-1 NA TGCGCCTCAAGTCCTACGGATCGAAGGCAGTTCTTC CASSPTDRRQFF
TRBJ1-3 NA TRBV18 NA TGTGCCAGCTCACTACGACGGGACTCTGGAAACACCATATATTTT CASSLRRDSGNTIYF
TRBJ2-3 NA TRBV6-2/TRBV6-3 few TGTGCCAGCAGCCATGTGGGGACGTTCACAGATACGCAGTATTTT CASSHVGTFTDTQYF